The clone carrying this TCR beta chain has ten or more counts. Its antigen remains unidentified. Amplified TCR beta CDR3 regions were obtained using RNA transcripts as template. RT-PCR was first run with HTBI primers, then multiplex PCR in a second round. Each CDR3 protein is one row after TCRdb ran MiXCR on the multiplex PCR reads. The sample lists approximately 210,000 distinct CDR3 sequences, 25% to 35% occurring once. The CDR3 has 12 amino acids. V lost 3 bases and J 4 bases, leaving 6 bases between the germline ends. PBMCs came from less than 12 ml of fresh peripheral blood. The sample comes from a study of Graves' ophthalmopathy and Graves' hyperthyroidism. Study-wide results and limits: Most thyroid clonotypes expanded beyond 0.001 frequency were also found in blood.

The sequence was obtained from a man aged 50 or older with Graves' ophthalmopathy. The sample consisted of peripheral blood. This chain links TRBV12-3 or TRBV12-4 with TRBJ1-1, with D unclear. The CDR3 is CASSFVSTEAFF. The DNA for the CDR3 is TGTGCCAGCAGTTTCGTATCCACTGAAGCTTTCTTT.